A selection of T cell receptor beta chains follows, all from one sample in a study of graft-versus-host responses after intestinal transplantation. Libraries were prepared by immunoSEQ multiplex PCR; TCRdb keeps only in-frame clonotypes and omits some of them. The data contain tens of thousands of clones, over 80% of them singletons. The sample consisted of PBMCs, taken 750 to 800 days after a first intestinal transplant, on the day of a second. These receptors all come from a human patient who received an intestinal transplant, so some T cells may come from the graft donor. The CDR3 runs from the conserved cysteine through the conserved F or W. A D gene is named only where the DNA matches it firmly. Clone size appears in some rows only: once, few, many, or a class for an expanded clone.

cdr3_aa	cdr3_nt	d_call	clone_size	v_call	j_call
CASSPTIGNEQFF	TGTGCCAGCAGTCCTACTATAGGGAATGAGCAGTTCTTC	.	.	TRBV27	TRBJ2-1
CASSPDRRKAFF	TGTGCCAGCAGTCCCGACAGGAGAAAAGCTTTCTTT	.	.	TRBV28	TRBJ1-1
CASSQDQGGPYNEQFF	TGTGCCAGCAGCCAAGATCAGGGGGGGCCATACAATGAGCAGTTCTTC	.	.	TRBV4-2	TRBJ2-1
CATSIDRGRRNTVYF	TGTGCCACCAGCATTGACAGGGGGCGACGAAACACCGTATATTTT	TRBD1	once	TRBV15	TRBJ1-3
CAWTGRAPRVETQYF	TGTGCCTGGACTGGACGCGCGCCTCGGGTTGAGACCCAGTACTTC	.	.	TRBV30	TRBJ2-5
CASSLTDYGYTF	TGTGCCAGCAGCTTAACGGACTATGGCTACACCTTC	.	.	TRBV7-9	TRBJ1-2
CASSLDFLWGDTQYF	TGTGCCAGCAGCTTAGATTTCCTTTGGGGGGATACGCAGTATTTT	.	.	TRBV7-8	TRBJ2-3
CASSLTGVKETQYF	TGCGCCAGCAGCTTGACGGGGGTTAAGGAGACCCAGTACTTC	.	once	TRBV5-1	TRBJ2-5
CASSLLAGGSGEQYF	TGCGCCAGCAGCTTGTTAGCAGGGGGCTCCGGGGAGCAGTACTTC	TRBD1	.	TRBV5-1	TRBJ2-7
CAWSPRGGSRYQPQHF	TGTGCCTGGAGTCCGAGGGGGGGGTCGCGATATCAGCCCCAGCATTTT	.	.	TRBV30	TRBJ1-5
CATDNSGMSNQPQHF	TGTGCCACGGACAATTCGGGAATGAGCAATCAGCCCCAGCATTTT	.	.	TRBV7-9	TRBJ1-5
CASPGQGLKQPQHF	TGTGCCTCGCCGGGACAGGGTCTAAAACAGCCCCAGCATTTT	TRBD1	.	TRBV15	TRBJ1-5
CASSLENGADTQYF	TGCGCCAGCAGCTTGGAGAACGGGGCAGATACGCAGTATTTT	.	.	TRBV5-1	TRBJ2-3
CASSPVFRELFF	TGTGCCAGCAGCCCTGTTTTTAGGGAACTGTTTTTT	.	.	TRBV2	TRBJ1-4
CASSQGVFFGPGGSEQYF	TGCGCCAGCAGCCAGGGTGTGTTTTTTGGCCCTGGGGGCTCCGAGCAGTACTTC	.	.	TRBV4-1	TRBJ2-7
CASSYSLQGADTIYF	TGTGCCAGCAGTTACTCTCTCCAGGGGGCTGACACCATATATTTT	TRBD1	.	TRBV6-5	TRBJ1-3
CASSYSGQYGYTF	TGTGCCAGCAGTTACTCGGGACAGTATGGCTACACCTTC	TRBD1	.	TRBV6-5	TRBJ1-2
CASSPYGELFF	TGTGCCAGCAGTCCGTACGGGGAGCTGTTTTTT	.	once	TRBV6-1	TRBJ2-2
CASNNPGLEETQYF	TGCGCCAGCAACAATCCGGGACTGGAAGAGACCCAGTACTTC	.	.	TRBV5-1	TRBJ2-5
CASRSGTTTEAFF	TGCGCCAGCAGATCCGGGACAACCACTGAAGCTTTCTTT	.	.	TRBV5-1	TRBJ1-1
CASSPLNTGELFF	TGTGCCAGCAGCCCACTAAACACCGGGGAGCTGTTTTTT	.	.	TRBV7-6	TRBJ2-2